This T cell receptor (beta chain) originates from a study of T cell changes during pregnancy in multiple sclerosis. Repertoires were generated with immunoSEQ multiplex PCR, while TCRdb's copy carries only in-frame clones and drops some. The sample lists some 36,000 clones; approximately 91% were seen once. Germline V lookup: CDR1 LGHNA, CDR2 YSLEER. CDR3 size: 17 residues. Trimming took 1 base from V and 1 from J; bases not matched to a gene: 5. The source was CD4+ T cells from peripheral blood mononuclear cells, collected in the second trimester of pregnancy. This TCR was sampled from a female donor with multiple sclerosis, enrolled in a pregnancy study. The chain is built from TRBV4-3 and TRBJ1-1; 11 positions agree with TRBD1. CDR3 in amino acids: CASSQAGTGGWNTEAFF. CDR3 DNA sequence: TGCGCCAGCAGCCAAGCCGGGACAGGGGGTTGGAACACTGAAGCTTTCTTT.